This section outlines one T cell receptor beta chain sequence together with its context. The sample belongs to a study of blood T cell repertoires in COVID-19. Study-level information: T cells, B-cell-depleted T cells, or PBMCs provided the cDNA or gDNA that served as material.

Germline loops: CDR1 SGHRS, CDR2 YFSETQ. Unmatched junction bases numbered 12, after V lost 5 bases and J lost 6 bases. This CDR3 spans 16 amino acids. Per the original methods: Reference gene primer amplification in the assay estimated nucleated cell counts. Method: immunoSEQ multiplex PCR; TCRdb's copy keeps in-frame clones and lacks some. The DNA was the basis for D and trimming; V, J and clone size are from that table. The table lists about 190,000 clones, nearly 90% of them singletons, with roughly 0.56% in the top ten. Source material: peripheral blood. The receptor was derived from a middle-aged man with acute or convalescent COVID-19. The V and J genes are TRBV5-1 and TRBJ2-1; 9 bases line up with TRBD2. The CDR3 here is CASSPLSGRGFNEQFF. The CDR3 DNA follows: TGCGCCAGCAGTCCCCTTAGCGGGAGAGGGTTCAATGAGCAGTTCTTC.